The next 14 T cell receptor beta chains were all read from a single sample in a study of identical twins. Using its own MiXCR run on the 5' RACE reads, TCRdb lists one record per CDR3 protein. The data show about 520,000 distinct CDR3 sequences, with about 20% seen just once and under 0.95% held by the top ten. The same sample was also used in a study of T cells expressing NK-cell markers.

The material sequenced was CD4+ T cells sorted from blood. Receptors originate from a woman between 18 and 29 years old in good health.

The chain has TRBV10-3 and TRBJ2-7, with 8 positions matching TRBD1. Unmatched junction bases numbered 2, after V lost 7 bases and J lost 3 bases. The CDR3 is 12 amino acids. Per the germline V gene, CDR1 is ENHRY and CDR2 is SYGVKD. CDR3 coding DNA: TGTGCCATCAAGGGACAGGACTACGAGCAGTACTTC. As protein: CAIKGQDYEQYF.

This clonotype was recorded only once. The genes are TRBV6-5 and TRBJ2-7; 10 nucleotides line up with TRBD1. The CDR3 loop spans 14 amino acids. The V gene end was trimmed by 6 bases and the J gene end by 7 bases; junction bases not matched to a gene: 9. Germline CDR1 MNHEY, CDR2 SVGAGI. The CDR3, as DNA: TGTGCCAGCAGCCCGGACAGGGGGTTTTGGGAGCAGTACTTC. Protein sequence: CASSPDRGFWEQYF.

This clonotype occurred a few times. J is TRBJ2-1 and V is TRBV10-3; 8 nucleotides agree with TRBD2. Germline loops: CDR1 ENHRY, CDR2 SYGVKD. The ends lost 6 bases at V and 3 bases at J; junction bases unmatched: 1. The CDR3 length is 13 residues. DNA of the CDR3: TGTGCCATCAGAGCGGGGGACTACAATGAGCAGTTCTTC. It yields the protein CAIRAGDYNEQFF.

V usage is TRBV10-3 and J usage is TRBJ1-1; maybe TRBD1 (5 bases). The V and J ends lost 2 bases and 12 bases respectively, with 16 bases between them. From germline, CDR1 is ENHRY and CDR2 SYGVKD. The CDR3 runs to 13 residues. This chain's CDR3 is CAISERGAGETFF. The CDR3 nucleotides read TGTGCCATCAGTGAGAGGGGTGCGGGGGAAACTTTCTTT.

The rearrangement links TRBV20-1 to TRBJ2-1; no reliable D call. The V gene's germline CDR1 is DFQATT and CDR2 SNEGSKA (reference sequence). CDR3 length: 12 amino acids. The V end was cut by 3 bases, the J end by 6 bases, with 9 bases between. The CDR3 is CSASRRSNEQFF. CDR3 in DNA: TGCAGTGCTAGTAGGCGGAGCAATGAGCAGTTCTTC.

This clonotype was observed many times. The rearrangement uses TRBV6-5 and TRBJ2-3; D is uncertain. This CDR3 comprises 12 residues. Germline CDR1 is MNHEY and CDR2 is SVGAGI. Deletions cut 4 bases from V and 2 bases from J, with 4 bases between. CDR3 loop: CASSSPTDTQYF. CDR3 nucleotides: TGTGCCAGCAGTTCCCCCACAGATACGCAGTATTTT.

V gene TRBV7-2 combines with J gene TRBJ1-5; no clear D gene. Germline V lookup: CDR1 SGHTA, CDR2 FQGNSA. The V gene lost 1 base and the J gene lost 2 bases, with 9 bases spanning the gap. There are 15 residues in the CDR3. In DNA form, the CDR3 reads TGTGCCAGCAGCTTAGTGTGGCATGGCAATCAGCCCCAGCATTTT. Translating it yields CASSLVWHGNQPQHF.

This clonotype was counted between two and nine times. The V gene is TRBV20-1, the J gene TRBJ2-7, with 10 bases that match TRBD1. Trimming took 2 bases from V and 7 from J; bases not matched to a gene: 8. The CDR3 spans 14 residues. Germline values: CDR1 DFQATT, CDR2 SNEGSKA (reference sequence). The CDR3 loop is CSARTGTGEGEQYF. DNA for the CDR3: TGCAGTGCTAGAACCGGGACAGGGGAAGGAGAGCAGTACTTC.

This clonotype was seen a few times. DNA for the CDR3: TGTGCCAGCAGCTTAGTTCGGACTAGCGCGGGCGAGCAGTACTTC. Translated: CASSLVRTSAGEQYF. V usage is TRBV7-9 and J usage is TRBJ2-7, with 9 bases aligning to TRBD2. The CDR3 is made up of 15 amino acids. Germline V gene lookup returns CDR1 SEHNR and CDR2 FQNEAQ (reference sequence). Trimming at V came to 1 base and at J to 6 bases, leaving 7 bases not matched to a gene.

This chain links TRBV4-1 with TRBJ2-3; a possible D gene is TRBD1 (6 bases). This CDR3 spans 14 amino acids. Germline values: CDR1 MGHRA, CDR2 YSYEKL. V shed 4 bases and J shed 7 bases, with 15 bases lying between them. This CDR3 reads CASSPGLDRNTQYF. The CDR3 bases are TGCGCCAGCAGCCCAGGCCTGGACAGAAATACGCAGTATTTT.

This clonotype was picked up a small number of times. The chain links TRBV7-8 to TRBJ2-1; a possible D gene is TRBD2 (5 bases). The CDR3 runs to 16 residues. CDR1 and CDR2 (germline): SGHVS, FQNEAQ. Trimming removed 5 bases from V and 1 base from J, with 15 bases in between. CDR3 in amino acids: CASSAPGRGSYNEQFF. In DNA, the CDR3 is TGTGCCAGCAGCGCCCCGGGTAGAGGGTCCTACAATGAGCAGTTCTTC.

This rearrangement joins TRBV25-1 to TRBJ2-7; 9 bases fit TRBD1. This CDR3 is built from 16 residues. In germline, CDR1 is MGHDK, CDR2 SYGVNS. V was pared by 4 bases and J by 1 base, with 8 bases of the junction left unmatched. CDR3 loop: CASSALADRGSYEQYF. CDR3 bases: TGTGCCAGCAGTGCCCTAGCGGACAGGGGTTCCTACGAGCAGTACTTC.

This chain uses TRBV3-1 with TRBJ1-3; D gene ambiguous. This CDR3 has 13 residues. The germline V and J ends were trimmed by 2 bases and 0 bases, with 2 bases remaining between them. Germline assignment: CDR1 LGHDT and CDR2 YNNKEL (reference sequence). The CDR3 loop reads CASSQHSGNTIYF. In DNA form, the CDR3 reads TGTGCCAGCAGCCAACACTCTGGAAACACCATATATTTT.

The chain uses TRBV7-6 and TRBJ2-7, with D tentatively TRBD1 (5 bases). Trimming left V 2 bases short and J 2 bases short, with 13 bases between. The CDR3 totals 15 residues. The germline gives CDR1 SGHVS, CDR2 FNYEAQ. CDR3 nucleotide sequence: TGTGCCAGCAGCTTAAGCGCAGGGCAGACCTACGAGCAGTACTTC. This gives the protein CASSLSAGQTYEQYF.